Presented here are 23 T cell receptor beta chains from one specimen sequenced in a study of T cell changes during pregnancy in multiple sclerosis. Libraries were prepared by immunoSEQ multiplex PCR; TCRdb keeps only in-frame clonotypes and omits some of them. The repertoire holds roughly 93,000 clones, approximately 90% seen once, with 1.5% to 2% in the top ten. The source was peripheral blood, collected in the first trimester of pregnancy. These receptor sequences come from a female donor in good health, enrolled as a control in a pregnancy study.

V gene TRBV11-2 combines with J gene TRBJ2-3; D call uncertain. V lost 5 bases, J lost 8 bases, and 8 bases lay in between. The CDR3 runs to 11 residues. Germline values: CDR1 SGHAT, CDR2 FQNNGV. The CDR3 coding sequence is TGTGCCAGCAGCGCCCGCGGTACGCAGTATTTT. It is translated as CASSARGTQYF.

V is TRBV7-2 and J is TRBJ1-5; D is undetermined. Germline V gene sequence: CDR1 SGHTA, CDR2 FQGNSA. V dropped 2 bases and J dropped 1 base, with 12 bases sitting between them. The CDR3 sequence is 16 residues long. The CDR3 here is CASSLLGGPSNQPQHF. CDR3 sequence (DNA): TGTGCCAGCAGCTTATTGGGCGGGCCGAGCAATCAGCCCCAGCATTTT.

The gene calls are TRBV7-2 and TRBJ1-3; D remains ambiguous. The CDR3 sequence is 16 residues long. Germline lookup yields CDR1 SGHTA and CDR2 FQGNSA. V lost 4 bases and J 0 bases, leaving 13 bases between the germline ends. The CDR3 loop reads CASSSQSMSSGNTIYF. The CDR3 DNA is TGTGCCAGCAGCTCACAGAGCATGAGCTCTGGAAACACCATATATTTT.

J is TRBJ1-1 and V is TRBV5-1; D possibly corresponds to TRBD1 (6 bases). With 1 base removed from V and 0 bases from J, the gap between germline ends came to 10 bases. The germline V gene encodes CDR1 SGHRS and CDR2 YFSETQ. This CDR3 contains 15 residues. This CDR3 reads CASSLTSGVNTEAFF. CDR3 bases: TGCGCCAGCAGCTTGACGTCAGGGGTGAACACTGAAGCTTTCTTT. The full variable domain, its missing parts supplied by reference TRBV5-1 and TRBJ1-1, is KAGVTQTPRYLIKTRGQQVTLSCSPISGHRSVSWYQQTPGQGLQFLFEYFSETQRNKGNFPGRFSGRQFSNSRSEMNVSTLELGDSALYLCASSLTSGVNTEAFFGQGTRLTVV.

This clone occurred once. The chain couples TRBV6-6 to TRBJ1-5, with D unresolved. CDR3 size: 13 residues. V was pared by 6 bases and J by 6 bases, with 12 bases between. CDR1 and CDR2 from the germline V gene are MNHNY and SVGAGI (reference sequence). The CDR3 here is CASREMRSQPQHF. CDR3 bases: TGTGCCAGCAGAGAGATGAGGAGTCAGCCCCAGCATTTT.

This sequence joins TRBV5-4 and TRBJ2-1; D might be TRBD2 (7 bases). Trimming left V 5 bases short and J 10 bases short, with 19 bases between. From germline, CDR1 is SGHNT and CDR2 YYREEE (reference sequence). The CDR3 is made up of 14 amino acids. The DNA for the CDR3 is TGTGCCAGCAGACTTGGTGGGGGGGCGAGAGAGCAGTTCTTC. Translation: CASRLGGGAREQFF.

This clone was detected only once. The rearrangement uses TRBV19 and TRBJ2-4; 7 bases agree with TRBD1. Looked up from germline, CDR1 is LNHDA and CDR2 is SQIVND (reference sequence). V dropped 1 base and J dropped 7; count of bases not matched to a gene: 1. The CDR3 extends over 13 amino acids. CDR3 residues: CASSIGRGNIQYF. CDR3 in DNA: TGTGCCAGTAGTATAGGCAGGGGGAACATTCAGTACTTC.

This rearrangement joins TRBV29-1 to TRBJ1-1, with a weak D call TRBD1 (6 bases). Germline V lookup: CDR1 SQVTM, CDR2 ANQGSEA. The germline V and J ends were trimmed by 7 bases and 4 bases, with 10 bases remaining between them. The CDR3 covers 11 residues. In nucleotides, the CDR3 is TGCAGCGACAGGGAACGCACTGAAGCTTTCTTT. Translated, it gives CSDRERTEAFF.

The chain's CDR3 is CASSPPGGSAYEQYF. CDR3 in DNA: TGTGCCAGCTCACCGCCAGGTGGCTCAGCCTACGAGCAGTACTTC. The rearrangement joins TRBV18 to TRBJ2-7; no firm D call. V dropped 3 bases and J dropped 2 bases, with 14 bases sitting between them. This CDR3 is 15 amino acids long. CDR1 KGHSH and CDR2 LQKENI come from the germline V gene.

The sample holds one count of this clone. The chain employs TRBV28 and TRBJ2-1; the D gene is possibly TRBD1 (6 bases). The CDR3 loop spans 15 amino acids. The germline V and J ends were trimmed by 3 bases and 9 bases, with 18 bases remaining between them. Germline V gives CDR1 MDHEN, CDR2 SYDVKM. CDR3 loop: CASSFVVEGQGEQFF. CDR3 DNA: TGTGCCAGCAGTTTTGTGGTTGAGGGACAAGGTGAGCAGTTCTTC.

The chain combines TRBV6-6 with TRBJ1-2; no firm D call. The V gene's germline CDR1 is MNHNY and CDR2 SVGAGI (reference sequence). Trimming shortened V by 2 bases and J by 2 bases, and 9 bases separated the two germline ends. This CDR3 contains 14 residues. In DNA, the CDR3 is TGTGCCAGCAGTTACGGAGAGTGGAACTATGGCTACACCTTC. Amino acid sequence: CASSYGEWNYGYTF.

The V gene is TRBV18, the J gene TRBJ2-7; D remains unclear. Per germline, CDR1 KGHSH and CDR2 LQKENI. Trimming removed 3 bases at V and 3 bases at J, with 15 bases between. The CDR3 has 15 amino acids. The DNA for the CDR3 is TGTGCCAGCTCACCCGGCGCCGACACGAACTACGAGCAGTACTTC. Amino acid sequence: CASSPGADTNYEQYF.

The rearrangement links TRBV21-1 to TRBJ1-3. TRBV21-1 is a recognized pseudogene. This CDR3 region has 20 residues. CDR3: CASSKVEAIFPFDSGNTIYF. The CDR3 nucleotides are TGTGCCAGCAGCAAAGTTGAGGCGATATTCCCCTTTGACTCTGGAAACACCATATATTTT.

CDR3 sequence reads: CASIEAWGVSTEAFF. In DNA, the CDR3 is TGTGCCAGCATTGAGGCTTGGGGGGTATCCACTGAAGCTTTCTTT. This sequence joins TRBV27 and TRBJ1-1, with D tentatively TRBD1 (5 bases). With 7 bases removed from V and 4 bases from J, the gap between germline ends came to 19 bases. Looked up from germline, CDR1 is MNHEY and CDR2 is SMNVEV (reference sequence). CDR3 length equals 15 residues.

The V gene is TRBV2, the J gene TRBJ2-2, with 8 nucleotides matching TRBD1. CDR3 length: 16 residues. Germline CDR1 is SNHLY and CDR2 is FYNNEI. V lost 5 bases, J lost 5 bases, and 10 bases stayed unmatched. The CDR3 spells CASSWDRSGGTGELFF. The CDR3 DNA follows: TGTGCCAGCAGTTGGGACAGGTCAGGGGGGACCGGGGAGCTGTTTTTT.

V gene TRBV19 combines with J gene TRBJ1-1, with D unresolved. Germline values: CDR1 LNHDA, CDR2 SQIVND (reference sequence). This CDR3 comprises 13 residues. The V end lost 9 bases, the J end lost 0 bases, and 11 bases lay between the germline ends. The CDR3 protein is CARPPSMNTEAFF. The CDR3 region has the DNA TGTGCCAGGCCCCCATCTATGAACACTGAAGCTTTCTTT.

The chain combines TRBV29-1 with TRBJ1-1, with a weak D call TRBD1 (5 bases). Germline CDR1 SQVTM, CDR2 ANQGSEA. The CDR3 is 16 amino acids. Trimming left V 8 bases short and J 0 bases short, with 22 bases between. The CDR3 DNA reads TGCAGCACCCCCGGAGGGCAGGGTTCAATGAACACTGAAGCTTTCTTT. Protein sequence: CSTPGGQGSMNTEAFF.

This clone appeared once. The chain links TRBV4-2 to TRBJ2-7; D possibly corresponds to TRBD2 (6 bases). CDR1 is LGHNA, CDR2 YNFKEQ, per germline. Trimming removed 4 bases at V and 4 bases at J, with 11 bases between. This CDR3 has 13 residues. The CDR3 DNA is TGTGCCAGCAGCCCGCGGGACGGGTACGAGCAGTACTTC. Translation gives CASSPRDGYEQYF.

The CDR3 sequence: CASSQGNWRSDYTF. The CDR3 bases are TGCGCCAGCAGCCAAGGAAATTGGAGATCTGACTACACCTTC. V gene TRBV4-3 combines with J gene TRBJ1-2; D gene uncertain. The V gene's germline CDR1 is LGHNA and CDR2 YSLEER. This CDR3 is 14 amino acids long. The V gene lost 1 base and the J gene lost 10 bases, with 16 bases spanning the gap.

This clone was counted once. The chain links TRBV4-1 to TRBJ2-1; perhaps TRBD2 as D (5 bases). The V gene's germline CDR1 is MGHRA and CDR2 YSYEKL. The CDR3 has 13 residues. V gave up 3 bases and J gave up 8 bases, with 11 bases separating them. CDR3 in DNA: TGCGCCAGCAGCCAGAGGGAGCAGGATGAGCAGTTCTTC. Amino acids: CASSQREQDEQFF.

This chain joins TRBV9 and TRBJ2-7; 9 positions agree with TRBD1. V trimming: 0 bases; J trimming: 5 bases; junction bases outside the gene matches: 6. CDR1 and CDR2 (germline): SGDLS, YYNGEE. CDR3 length equals 15 residues. The DNA of the CDR3 is TGTGCCAGCAGCGTAGGAGGGACAGGGATGCACGAGCAGTACTTC. Translated: CASSVGGTGMHEQYF.

This rearrangement joins TRBV4-3 to TRBJ2-7; 10 bases match TRBD2. The CDR3 has 15 amino acids. CDR1 LGHNA and CDR2 YSLEER come from the germline V gene. V gave up 1 base and J gave up 4 bases; unmatched junction bases: 4. The CDR3 reads CASSQGLAGVYEQYF. CDR3 in DNA: TGCGCCAGCAGCCAAGGTCTAGCGGGAGTATACGAGCAGTACTTC.

The DNA for the CDR3 is TGTGCCAGCAGACTTAATTTTGGGGACAACTCCTACGAGCAGTACTTC. Its protein is CASRLNFGDNSYEQYF. The chain is built from TRBV6-6 and TRBJ2-7; tentatively, D is TRBD1 (6 bases). This CDR3 region has 16 residues. V lost 6 bases and J 0 bases, leaving 18 bases between the germline ends. CDR1 is MNHNY and CDR2 is SVGAGI in the germline V gene (reference sequence).